The 9 T cell receptor beta chains in this list originate from one sample, sequenced in a study of CD8 T cells in Susac syndrome. A quantity of roughly 0.5 to 1 ug RNA underwent reverse transcription using random hexamers. TCRdb re-called the immunoSEQ multiplex PCR reads with MiXCR, one entry per CDR3 protein. Among under 200,000 distinct CDR3 sequences listed, over 85% were seen once. Sequenced material: CD4+ T cells from PBMCs. These receptors came from a human donor in good health.

The chain joins TRBV24-1 to TRBJ2-7; D possibly corresponds to TRBD1 (6 bases). In germline, CDR1 is KGHDR, CDR2 SFDVKD. The length of the CDR3 is 12 residues. Trimming cost V 9 bases and J 5 bases, with 13 bases left between them. The CDR3 is CATPKGGHEQYF. In nucleotides, the CDR3 is TGTGCCACCCCAAAAGGGGGACACGAGCAGTACTTC.

V gene TRBV6-1 combines with J gene TRBJ2-7; no clear D gene. V lost 5 bases and J 3 bases, leaving 5 bases between the germline ends. Looked up from germline, CDR1 is MNHNS and CDR2 is SASEGT. There are 11 residues in the CDR3. The CDR3 DNA reads TGTGCCAGCAGTAACCTCTACGAGCAGTACTTC. Its translation is CASSNLYEQYF.

The V gene is TRBV20-1, the J gene TRBJ2-7, with D possibly being TRBD2 (5 bases). V dropped 3 bases and J dropped 4 bases, with 7 bases sitting between them. There are 11 residues in the CDR3. Germline V lookup: CDR1 DFQATT, CDR2 SNEGSKA (reference sequence). The CDR3 loop is CSARRTYEQYF. In nucleotides, the CDR3 is TGCAGTGCTAGGCGGACTTACGAGCAGTACTTC.

The V and J genes are TRBV29-1 and TRBJ2-5, with TRBD1 identical over 9 bases. Germline V CDR1 and CDR2: SQVTM, ANQGSEA. The CDR3 consists of 13 residues. Trimming took 6 bases from V and 4 from J; bases not matched to a gene: 6. CDR3 loop: CSVGQGTRETQYF. As DNA, the CDR3 is TGCAGCGTGGGACAGGGCACTAGAGAGACCCAGTACTTC.

J is TRBJ1-6 and V is TRBV6-2 or TRBV6-3, with 9 bases that match TRBD1. V dropped 7 bases and J dropped 7; count of bases not matched to a gene: 11. The CDR3 has 16 amino acids. In germline, CDR1 is MNHEY, CDR2 SVGEGT. CDR3 residues: CASKPAAGTGNSPLHF. CDR3 sequence (DNA): TGTGCCAGCAAACCCGCCGCCGGGACAGGGAATTCACCCCTCCACTTT.

This sequence joins TRBV20-1 and TRBJ2-5, with 9 bases fitting TRBD1. CDR3 size: 15 residues. Losses at the gene ends were 5 bases for V and 2 bases for J; bases not matched to a gene: 9. CDR1 DFQATT and CDR2 SNEGSKA come from the germline V gene (reference sequence). CDR3 sequence reads: CSAGRAGQGQETQYF. CDR3 DNA sequence: TGCAGTGCTGGAAGAGCGGGACAGGGACAAGAGACCCAGTACTTC.

Only one count was recorded for this clonotype. The chain recombines TRBV12-3 or TRBV12-4 with TRBJ1-5, with TRBD1 matching 7 bases. The CDR3 has 15 amino acids. The V segment lost 5 bases and the J segment 5 bases; nucleotides outside the gene matches: 9. CDR3 amino acids: CASSQSTGVDQPQHF. In nucleotides, the CDR3 is TGTGCCAGCAGTCAAAGTACAGGGGTTGATCAGCCCCAGCATTTT.

The CDR3 here is CASTRTAIGEQYF. The CDR3 DNA reads as TGTGCCAGCACTCGAACTGCGATCGGCGAGCAGTACTTC. This sequence joins TRBV2 and TRBJ2-7; D is unresolved. Germline V lookup: CDR1 SNHLY, CDR2 FYNNEI. The CDR3 sequence is 13 residues long. V dropped 7 bases and J dropped 6 bases, with 16 bases sitting between them.

The CDR3 reads CASSLEQFSYEQYF. The CDR3 DNA sequence: TGCGCCAGCAGCTTGGAACAGTTCTCCTACGAGCAGTACTTC. The chain employs TRBV5-1 and TRBJ2-7; D is unclear. V shed 0 bases and J shed 0 bases, with 7 bases lying between them. This CDR3 contains 14 residues. Per germline, CDR1 SGHRS and CDR2 YFSETQ.